Following are 32 T cell receptor beta chains from one sample sequenced in a study of T cell changes during pregnancy in multiple sclerosis. Clones were read by immunoSEQ multiplex PCR, and TCRdb kept only the in-frame ones, dropping some. The sample consists of around 130,000 clones, around 93% of them appearing once. Sequenced material: peripheral blood, taken before pregnancy. These receptors were obtained from a female donor with multiple sclerosis, enrolled in a pregnancy study.

This chain joins TRBV5-1 and TRBJ1-1; 9 bases agree with TRBD1. CDR1 and CDR2 from the germline V gene are SGHRS and YFSETQ. There are 14 residues in the CDR3. V gave up 4 bases and J gave up 5 bases; unmatched junction bases: 6. CDR3 nucleotide sequence: TGCGCCAGCAGCGGACAGGGGCAAGGGACTGAAGCTTTCTTT. It yields the protein CASSGQGQGTEAFF.

The gene calls are TRBV19 and TRBJ2-4; possible D gene TRBD2, 5 bases. Deletions cut 5 bases from V and 1 base from J, with 18 bases between. The CDR3 sequence is 17 residues long. Germline V gene data show CDR1 as LNHDA and CDR2 as SQIVND (reference sequence). CDR3 sequence: CASSPGLLSGAKNIQYF. DNA of the CDR3: TGTGCCAGTAGTCCAGGACTTCTTTCCGGGGCCAAAAACATTCAGTACTTC.

V gene TRBV5-8 combines with J gene TRBJ2-7; 11 bases align to TRBD2. This CDR3 comprises 16 residues. The trim removed 3 bases at V and 4 bases at J, leaving 9 bases unmatched. Per the germline V gene, CDR1 is SGHTS and CDR2 is YDEGEE. CDR3 sequence reads: CASSSPGLAGIYEQYF. The CDR3 bases are TGTGCCAGCAGCTCCCCCGGACTAGCGGGTATATACGAGCAGTACTTC.

The chain couples TRBV4-1 to TRBJ2-1; 7 bases are a match to TRBD1. Germline V gives CDR1 MGHRA, CDR2 YSYEKL. V lost 2 bases, J lost 6 bases, and 7 bases stayed unmatched. This CDR3 region has 15 residues. The CDR3 nucleotides read TGCGCCAGCAGCCAACATGACAGGGCGGTCAATGAGCAGTTCTTC. Protein: CASSQHDRAVNEQFF.

The chain is built from TRBV30 and TRBJ2-5, with TRBD2 identical over 13 bases. The ends lost 4 bases at V and 1 base at J; junction bases unmatched: 12. CDR3 size: 18 residues. The V gene's germline CDR1 is GTSNPN and CDR2 SVGIG (reference sequence). The CDR3 nucleotides are TGTGCCTGGACCGTAGACCTCGGACTAGCGGGGGTCCAAGAGACCCAGTACTTC. It translates to CAWTVDLGLAGVQETQYF.

V gene TRBV29-1 combines with J gene TRBJ1-1, with D tentatively TRBD1 (5 bases). V lost 2 bases and J lost 0, with 10 bases in between. The CDR3 consists of 14 residues. From germline, CDR1 is SQVTM and CDR2 ANQGSEA. CDR3 protein: CSVESQAMNTEAFF. CDR3 DNA sequence: TGCAGCGTTGAATCACAGGCTATGAACACTGAAGCTTTCTTT.

The V and J genes are TRBV4-2 and TRBJ2-7; 11 nucleotides match TRBD1. V lost 1 base to trimming and J lost 3 bases; unmatched junction nucleotides: 2. Germline loops: CDR1 LGHNA, CDR2 YNFKEQ. CDR3 length: 15 amino acids. The CDR3 region has the DNA TGTGCCAGCAGCCAAGGAGGGACAGGGGGCTACGAGCAGTACTTC. Translated: CASSQGGTGGYEQYF.

The V gene is TRBV2, the J gene TRBJ2-3; tentatively, D is TRBD1 (5 bases). Germline values: CDR1 SNHLY, CDR2 FYNNEI. V gave up 10 bases and J gave up 2 bases, with 13 bases separating them. The CDR3 sequence is 13 residues long. This CDR3 is CATQEIYTDTQYF. DNA of the CDR3: TGTGCCACACAGGAAATTTACACAGATACGCAGTATTTT.

This clone has just one count. The chain employs TRBV2 and TRBJ2-7; D call uncertain. The ends were cut back, 1 base at V and 0 bases at J, with 7 bases in the middle. The CDR3 loop spans 14 amino acids. CDR1 SNHLY and CDR2 FYNNEI come from the germline V gene. The DNA of the CDR3 is TGTGCCAGCAGTGAAGAGTACAGCTCCTACGAGCAGTACTTC. It codes for CASSEEYSSYEQYF.

The V and J genes are TRBV18 and TRBJ2-7; 9 bases agree with TRBD1. This CDR3 has 15 residues. CDR1 and CDR2 from the germline V gene are KGHSH and LQKENI. V lost 4 bases and J lost 4; bases outside the gene matches: 8. Here the CDR3 reads CASSHTTGGGYEQYF. In DNA form, the CDR3 reads TGTGCCAGCTCACACACGACAGGGGGAGGTTACGAGCAGTACTTC.

This chain links TRBV2 with TRBJ2-5; D is ambiguous. Per the germline V gene, CDR1 is SNHLY and CDR2 is FYNNEI. The ends were cut back, 4 bases at V and 0 bases at J, with 6 bases in the middle. This CDR3 is 13 amino acids long. Written as DNA, the CDR3 is TGTGCCAGCAGTGTACAGAACCAAGAGACCCAGTACTTC. Protein: CASSVQNQETQYF.

The rearrangement uses TRBV9 and TRBJ2-1, with TRBD2 matching over 14 bases. Germline assignment: CDR1 SGDLS and CDR2 YYNGEE. V was clipped by 0 bases and J by 9 bases; unmatched bases: 8. This CDR3 is built from 17 residues. The DNA of the CDR3 is TGTGCCAGCAGCGTAGCTCCGGGACTAGCGGGGGCGGGTGAGCAGTTCTTC. Its protein is CASSVAPGLAGAGEQFF.

The chain uses TRBV30 and TRBJ1-3; D gene uncertain. V dropped 0 bases and J dropped 1 base, with 13 bases sitting between them. CDR1 is GTSNPN, CDR2 SVGIG, per germline (reference sequence). The CDR3 length is 16 residues. CDR3 residues: CAWSVRGGSSGNTIYF. As DNA, the CDR3 is TGTGCCTGGAGTGTACGCGGCGGTAGTTCTGGAAACACCATATATTTT.

This clone has a single count. This rearrangement joins TRBV9 to TRBJ2-2; D uncertain. This CDR3 has 14 residues. Germline V gives CDR1 SGDLS, CDR2 YYNGEE. The V end lost 0 bases, the J end lost 2 bases, and 5 bases lay between the germline ends. CDR3 bases: TGTGCCAGCAGCGTAGACTCAAACACCGGGGAGCTGTTTTTT. Residues: CASSVDSNTGELFF. The full variable domain, completed using reference TRBV9 and TRBJ2-2, is DSGVTQTPKHLITATGQRVTLRCSPRSGDLSVYWYQQSLDQGLQFLIQYYNGEERAKGNILERFSAQQFPDLHSELNLSSLELGDSALYFCASSVDSNTGELFFGEGSRLTVL.

V usage is TRBV28 and J usage is TRBJ1-5; D gene unclear. V was shortened by 4 bases and J by 6 bases, with 16 bases between the two germline ends. The CDR3 is 15 amino acids. CDR1 is MDHEN, CDR2 SYDVKM, per germline. CDR3 residues: CASSSPSGQGQPQHF. As DNA, the CDR3 is TGTGCCAGCAGTTCCCCGTCTGGGCAAGGTCAGCCCCAGCATTTT.

The chain links TRBV30 to TRBJ2-7, with 7 bases that match TRBD1. Germline-derived CDR1 and CDR2 are GTSNPN and SVGIG (reference sequence). The CDR3 has 11 residues. Trimming cost V 4 bases and J 7 bases; bases outside gene matches: 4. For the CDR3, the DNA is TGTGCCTGGAAACAGGGGTGGGAGCAGTACTTC. Amino acids: CAWKQGWEQYF. The full variable domain, in which reference TRBV30 and TRBJ2-7 provide the parts outside the CDR3, is SQTIHQWPATLVQPVGSPLSLECTVEGTSNPNLYWYRQAAGRGLQLLFYSVGIGQISSEVPQNLSASRPQDRQFILSSKKLLLSDSGFYLCAWKQGWEQYFGPGTRLTVT.

J is TRBJ2-7 and V is TRBV7-6; D call uncertain. Germline CDR1 is SGHVS and CDR2 is FNYEAQ. The CDR3 runs to 13 residues. The V and J ends lost 6 bases and 7 bases respectively, with 16 bases between them. The CDR3 nucleotides read TGTGCCAGCAGTTACCCGGGTCTCTCGGAGCAGTACTTC. This sequence encodes CASSYPGLSEQYF.

The V call is TRBV27, the J call TRBJ2-7; unclear D gene. Trimming stripped 6 bases from V and 2 bases from J, with 14 bases between. Germline lookup yields CDR1 MNHEY and CDR2 SMNVEV (reference sequence). CDR3 length equals 14 residues. This CDR3 is CASSVLDKTYEQYF. The CDR3 nucleotides are TGTGCCAGCAGCGTTCTCGACAAGACCTACGAGCAGTACTTC.

The chain recombines TRBV7-8 with TRBJ1-4; the match to TRBD1 covers 9 bases. With V trimmed by 2 bases and J by 3 bases, 16 bases remained unmatched. There are 20 residues in the CDR3. CDR1 is SGHVS, CDR2 FQNEAQ, per germline. The CDR3 loop is CASSLSAKNRGRLANEKLFF. The CDR3 nucleotides read TGTGCCAGCAGCTTATCGGCGAAGAACAGGGGGCGATTGGCTAATGAAAAACTGTTTTTT.

This chain links TRBV5-1 with TRBJ2-1; 9 bases line up with TRBD2. The CDR3 consists of 15 residues. V gave up 5 bases and J gave up 12 bases; unmatched junction bases: 15. Germline V gene lookup returns CDR1 SGHRS and CDR2 YFSETQ. CDR3 amino acids: CASRSPSGATMMQFF. CDR3 coding DNA: TGCGCCAGCAGAAGTCCTAGCGGGGCTACAATGATGCAGTTCTTC.

The chain uses TRBV2 and TRBJ1-4; D gene unclear. CDR1 and CDR2 from the germline V gene are SNHLY and FYNNEI. Trimming shortened V by 6 bases and J by 0 bases, and 8 bases separated the two germline ends. This CDR3 is 14 amino acids long. This CDR3 reads CASRAGSTNEKLFF. The CDR3 nucleotides are TGTGCCAGCAGGGCGGGGTCAACTAATGAAAAACTGTTTTTT.

The J gene is TRBJ1-3, the V gene TRBV10-3, with D unresolved. The V gene lost 10 bases and the J gene lost 2 bases, with 15 bases spanning the gap. The germline CDR1 and CDR2 sequences are ENHRY and SYGVKD. The CDR3 has 14 residues. CDR3 bases: TGTGCCAGCGGGGAATCACTAGCTGGAAACACCATATATTTT. Encoded protein: CASGESLAGNTIYF.

Written as DNA, the CDR3 is TGTGCCTGGAGGCAACCCGGGGGAAGGAACACTGAAGCTTTCTTT. Its protein is CAWRQPGGRNTEAFF. This chain uses TRBV30 with TRBJ1-1; TRBD1 is a possible D gene (5 bases). Trimming took off 3 bases at V and 1 base at J, with 15 bases between the two ends. The CDR3 consists of 15 residues. Germline CDR1 is GTSNPN and CDR2 is SVGIG (reference sequence). Full variable domain (remainder filled in from reference TRBV30 and TRBJ1-1): SQTIHQWPATLVQPVGSPLSLECTVEGTSNPNLYWYRQAAGRGLQLLFYSVGIGQISSEVPQNLSASRPQDRQFILSSKKLLLSDSGFYLCAWRQPGGRNTEAFFGQGTRLTVV.

This chain joins TRBV2 and TRBJ1-3; 8 nucleotides agree with TRBD1. The germline V gene has CDR1 SNHLY and CDR2 FYNNEI. The CDR3 consists of 14 residues. V shed 6 bases and J 4 bases; nucleotides not matched to a gene: 5. The CDR3 nucleotides read TGTGCCAGCAGGGGACAGGTCCCCGGAAACACCATATATTTT. Amino acids: CASRGQVPGNTIYF.

This chain connects TRBV27 to TRBJ2-7; 8 positions match TRBD1. From germline, CDR1 is MNHEY and CDR2 SMNVEV (reference sequence). The CDR3 sequence is 15 residues long. The junction had 12 bases not matched to a gene; V was cut back by 5 bases and J by 6 bases. This chain's CDR3 is CASSPGQGGDGEQYF. DNA of the CDR3: TGTGCCAGCAGTCCAGGACAGGGTGGAGATGGCGAGCAGTACTTC.

The V call is TRBV9, the J call TRBJ2-5; the D is unclear. This CDR3 comprises 12 residues. The V gene lost 3 bases and the J gene lost 4 bases, with 7 bases spanning the gap. In germline, CDR1 is SGDLS, CDR2 YYNGEE. The CDR3 spells CASSARGETQYF. The CDR3 DNA follows: TGTGCCAGCAGCGCACGCGGAGAGACCCAGTACTTC.

The chain combines TRBV10-3 with TRBJ1-4; D is possibly TRBD1 (5 bases). Trimming took 3 bases from V and 8 from J, leaving 25 bases between them. This CDR3 contains 18 residues. Germline V lookup: CDR1 ENHRY, CDR2 SYGVKD. Here the CDR3 DNA reads TGTGCCATCAGTGAATGGGCAGGGCGGACGGGCGCAAGCGAAAAACTGTTTTTT. Protein: CAISEWAGRTGASEKLFF.

This chain connects TRBV28 to TRBJ2-7, with a possible D match to TRBD2 (5 bases). Trimming removed 8 bases from V and 4 bases from J, with 12 bases in between. The CDR3 totals 12 residues. CDR1 is MDHEN and CDR2 is SYDVKM in the germline V gene. CDR3 nucleotide sequence: TGTGCCAGCGGGAGACTCCGTTACGAGCAGTACTTC. Its translation: CASGRLRYEQYF.

The rearrangement uses TRBV2 and TRBJ2-1, with 8 bases aligning to TRBD2. Germline assignment: CDR1 SNHLY and CDR2 FYNNEI. With 6 bases clipped from V and 0 bases from J, the junction kept 1 base outside the gene matches. The CDR3 runs to 14 residues. This CDR3 reads CASRAGGSYNEQFF. DNA of the CDR3: TGTGCCAGCAGGGCGGGAGGCTCCTACAATGAGCAGTTCTTC.

A few counts support this clone. The chain has TRBV10-1 and TRBJ2-1, with a tentative D call TRBD1 (5 bases). V lost 5 bases and J 7 bases, leaving 12 bases between the germline ends. This CDR3 is 13 amino acids long. Germline CDR1 reads WNHNN; CDR2 reads SYGVQD (reference sequence). This CDR3 is CASSSRTRNEQFF. The CDR3 region has the DNA TGCGCCAGCAGTTCCCGGACAAGGAATGAGCAGTTCTTC.

This rearrangement joins TRBV5-1 to TRBJ1-2; D perhaps matches TRBD1 (5 bases). V was clipped by 0 bases and J by 6 bases, with 12 bases between them. Germline CDR1 reads SGHRS; CDR2 reads YFSETQ. The CDR3 extends over 14 amino acids. The CDR3 region has the DNA TGCGCCAGCAGCTTGGAAGCAGGGCAACATGGCTACACCTTC. This translates into CASSLEAGQHGYTF. The full variable domain, with the rest looked up from reference TRBV5-1 and TRBJ1-2, is KAGVTQTPRYLIKTRGQQVTLSCSPISGHRSVSWYQQTPGQGLQFLFEYFSETQRNKGNFPGRFSGRQFSNSRSEMNVSTLELGDSALYLCASSLEAGQHGYTFGSGTRLTVV.

The chain recombines TRBV9 with TRBJ2-7; 7 bases are shared with TRBD2. This CDR3 contains 18 residues. Germline V gene sequence: CDR1 SGDLS, CDR2 YYNGEE. The trim removed 0 bases at V and 0 bases at J, leaving 12 bases unmatched. The DNA of the CDR3 is TGTGCCAGCAGCGTAGGTCCGACTTTGCGGGGGAGCTCCTACGAGCAGTACTTC. Its translation is CASSVGPTLRGSSYEQYF.